This TCR beta chain was obtained from a study of T cell responses to AZD1222 COVID-19 vaccine (dated by TCRdb to about 2021). About the investigation overall: A total of about 230 trial participants underwent TCR sequencing, of whom approximately 210 received two doses of AZD1222 and 26 received two doses of the MenACWY control vaccine. Trial participants were enrolled by age into subgroups of 18-55, 56-69 and 70-plus years, and around 140, 26 and 57 TCR-sequenced participants, respectively, were included in these subgroups.

The CDR3 regions of human TCRbeta chains were subjected to immunosequencing. In the paper's pipeline: TCRs in the repertoires were compared against a reference library of SARS-CoV-2-specific TCRs that had been generated with the MIRA antigen-specificity platform. Breadth meant the fraction of unique TCRs that were SARS-CoV-2-associated, whereas depth meant the fraction of total T cells that were SARS-CoV-2-associated. Using the MIRA data, each spike-specific TCR was mapped to the spike region that the TCR reacts to and placed in a CD4 or CD8 class. Log10-transformed breadth and depth values were compared by one-way ANOVA with Sidak's multiple comparisons tests. TCRdb retrieved this table from immuneACCESS and kept in-frame rearrangements only. Not all clones are present; in checked studies, unresolved V genes account for under half, and no reason is known for the remainder. The DNA was the basis for D and trimming; V, J and clone size are from that table. Within this sample are about 100,000 clones, with more than 75% of them counted one time only. Clones ranked in the top ten supply 4% to 5% of the sample.

Taken from cysteine to phenylalanine, the CDR3 has 13 residues. Only the CDR3 region is kept as DNA, spanning 39 bases read in frame from base 1. V is pared back by 4 bases and J by 3 bases, with 12 bases lying between the germline termini. From a lookup of the germline V gene (reference sequence), CDR1 and CDR2 are GTSNPN and SVGIG. Paper-wide results and their limitations: Epitopes outside the regions mutated in the B.1.351 and B.1.1.7 variants were reportedly recognized by nearly half of the unique spike-specific TCRs. CD4 TCRs associated with the vaccine covered the entire spike protein, and the dominant responses were in regions 160-218 and 743-854. The 56-69-year group was small, and its depth increase did not reach significance, likely because of low power. Spike-specific TCR breadth and depth rose significantly after two AZD1222 doses compared with day 0 and with MenACWY recipients. Conclusions about previously exposed vaccinees are limited, since just a handful of AZD1222 recipients were seropositive for SARS-CoV-2 at baseline. Because no samples from the day 14 peak response were available, repertoires could be characterized only after the peak T cell response. Most participants were white British and females outnumbered males, and the authors suggested that clonal diversity may have been underestimated.

As regards this clone: The specificity of this receptor is unknown. No much larger clone is present one base from it, and per-base qualities are unavailable.

The sample's time point, from its label and the paper: baseline before first vaccination. The treatment or condition label on this specimen signifies: meningococcal conjugate vaccine given as trial control. The vaccinee samples were drawn from two UK trials, COV001 and COV002, one of which was a single-blind randomized controlled phase 2/3 trial testing AZD1222 (ChAdOx1 nCoV-19) in healthy adults. For TCRbeta chain sequencing, PBMC samples were collected from trial participants at day 0 and at day 28 after the second dose. The input for sequencing was peripheral blood, taken on day 0 of MenACWY control vaccination. The clonotype was recovered from an adult in good health. The rearrangement joined TRBV30 to TRBJ1-1; 6 matching bases give a weak D call of TRBD1. The CDR3 corresponds to CAWIGTGYTEAFF. The DNA sequence is TGTGCCTGGATTGGAACAGGGTACACTGAAGCTTTCTTT.